The 32 T cell receptor beta chains given below trace back to one sample, sequenced in a study of cytomegalovirus exposure and HLA in healthy donors. It was with 60 Vbeta and 13 Jbeta primers that the PCR ran. Clones were sequenced by immunoSEQ multiplex PCR, and TCRdb holds only the in-frame ones, with some missing. The table lists 150,000 to 250,000 clones, around 85% of them singletons, with 2% to 2.5% in the top ten. The sequencing sample was made of PBMCs. The source is a woman in her forties or fifties in good health and CMV-seronegative.

This sequence joins TRBV6-1 and TRBJ1-5; D is uncertain. The CDR3 contains 14 residues. Trimming cost V 2 bases and J 3 bases, with 8 bases left between them. CDR1 and CDR2 from the germline V gene are MNHNS and SASEGT. Here the CDR3 reads CASSETVSNQPQHF. The DNA for the CDR3 is TGTGCCAGCAGTGAAACAGTTTCCAATCAGCCCCAGCATTTT.

The rearrangement uses TRBV15 and TRBJ2-5, with 7 bases that match TRBD1. V gave up 3 bases and J gave up 5 bases; unmatched junction bases: 3. The CDR3 is made up of 13 amino acids. Germline V gives CDR1 LNHNV, CDR2 YYDKDF (reference sequence). In DNA form, the CDR3 reads TGTGCCACCAGCAGGAGGGGGCGGGAGACCCAGTACTTC. The encoded protein is CATSRRGRETQYF.

This clone appeared a single time. The rearrangement links TRBV29-1 to TRBJ2-6; 8 nucleotides match TRBD1. Trimming cost V 7 bases and J 2 bases; bases outside gene matches: 10. CDR1 and CDR2 from the germline V gene are SQVTM and ANQGSEA. The CDR3 is made up of 16 amino acids. The CDR3: CSASQGAHTGANVLTF. CDR3 nucleotides: TGCAGCGCTTCCCAGGGGGCACACACTGGGGCCAACGTCCTGACTTTC.

A single count supports this clone. One end of the junction does not line up with germline, which may come from a read error. This chain uses TRBV18 with TRBJ1-2; D remains ambiguous. CDR1 is KGHSH and CDR2 is LQKENI in the germline V gene. The CDR3 extends over 14 amino acids. As DNA, the CDR3 is TGTGCCAGCTCACCACTCATTGTCGGCAGCGTGCCGCCCTTC. It encodes CASSPLIVGSVPPF.

The chain is built from TRBV30 and TRBJ2-1; D not resolved. The germline gives CDR1 GTSNPN, CDR2 SVGIG (reference sequence). The ends were cut back, 2 bases at V and 12 bases at J, with 14 bases in the middle. The CDR3 has 12 residues. This CDR3 is CAWSPVLGGQFF. The CDR3 bases are TGTGCCTGGAGTCCCGTACTTGGCGGGCAGTTCTTC.

The chain recombines TRBV19 with TRBJ2-2; TRBD1 matches 7 bases. V lost 8 bases and J lost 1; bases outside the gene matches: 1. CDR3 size: 13 residues. Germline V gene data show CDR1 as LNHDA and CDR2 as SQIVND (reference sequence). In DNA form, the CDR3 reads TGTGCCAGTGGGGACAGGAACACCGGGGAGCTGTTTTTT. This gives the protein CASGDRNTGELFF. Filled out from reference TRBV19 and TRBJ2-2, the complete variable domain reads DGGITQSPKYLFRKEGQNVTLSCEQNLNHDAMYWYRQDPGQGLRLIYYSQIVNDFQKGDIAEGYSVSREKKESFPLTVTSAQKNPTAFYLCASGDRNTGELFFGEGSRLTVL.

The V and J genes are TRBV6-6 and TRBJ2-2, with no clear D. V was trimmed by 9 bases and J by 0 bases, leaving 8 bases between them. The CDR3 length is 13 residues. Germline V CDR1 and CDR2: MNHNY, SVGAGI (reference sequence). The CDR3 DNA is TGTGCCAGTATTCGTACGAACACCGGGGAGCTGTTTTTT. Residues: CASIRTNTGELFF.

The chain carries TRBV7-7 and TRBJ1-5; TRBD1 might be the D (6 bases). The CDR3 is 13 residues long. Trimming cost V 5 bases and J 4 bases, with 9 bases left between them. CDR1 SSHAT and CDR2 FNYEAQ come from the germline V gene (reference sequence). CDR3 region: CASSLGQNQPQHF. CDR3 nucleotide sequence: TGTGCCAGCAGCCTCGGACAGAATCAGCCCCAGCATTTT.

The rearrangement joins TRBV4-2 to TRBJ2-3, with TRBD2 matching 8 bases. The CDR3 extends over 17 amino acids. CDR1 LGHNA and CDR2 YNFKEQ come from the germline V gene. The J segment lost 3 bases and the V segment lost 0 bases, leaving 8 bases of the junction unmatched. For the CDR3, the DNA is TGTGCCAGCAGCCAAGAACCAGCGGGAGCCTCTACAGATACGCAGTATTTT. Translated, it gives CASSQEPAGASTDTQYF.

The V gene is TRBV10-3, the J gene TRBJ2-3; 8 bases are shared with TRBD2. V trimming: 7 bases; J trimming: 2 bases; junction bases outside the gene matches: 5. This CDR3 region has 14 residues. CDR1 and CDR2 (germline): ENHRY, SYGVKD. CDR3 coding DNA: TGTGCCATCAAGGGTAGCGGGACCACAGATACGCAGTATTTT. Protein product: CAIKGSGTTDTQYF.

The chain carries TRBV29-1 and TRBJ2-7; a weak D match, TRBD2 (6 bases). The CDR3 extends over 11 amino acids. Germline V CDR1 and CDR2: SQVTM, ANQGSEA. Trimming removed 7 bases from V and 4 bases from J, with 11 bases in between. The CDR3 protein is CSARTIYEQYF. CDR3 bases: TGCAGCGCTAGGACTATATACGAGCAGTACTTC.

The chain joins TRBV6-1 to TRBJ1-3; TRBD1 might be the D (6 bases). This CDR3 has 14 residues. Deletions cut 5 bases from V and 3 bases from J, with 11 bases between. The germline V gene encodes CDR1 MNHNS and CDR2 SASEGT. For the CDR3, the DNA is TGTGCCAGCAGTCTGGACAGCCGTGGAAACACCATATATTTT. It yields the protein CASSLDSRGNTIYF.

The V and J genes are TRBV6-1 and TRBJ1-3; D is undetermined. V lost 2 bases and J 0 bases, leaving 14 bases between the germline ends. The CDR3 has 17 residues. Germline V lookup: CDR1 MNHNS, CDR2 SASEGT. CDR3 residues: CASSERTGSSSGNTIYF. DNA for the CDR3: TGTGCCAGCAGTGAACGGACTGGATCGAGCTCTGGAAACACCATATATTTT.

The chain carries TRBV11-2 and TRBJ2-7, with 7 positions matching TRBD2. This CDR3 region has 16 residues. V lost 0 bases and J lost 3; bases outside the gene matches: 8. Germline assignment: CDR1 SGHAT and CDR2 FQNNGV. CDR3 nucleotides: TGTGCCAGCAGCTTAGATCAAAGCGGGATATACTACGAGCAGTACTTC. Its translation is CASSLDQSGIYYEQYF.

The rearrangement uses TRBV11-1 and TRBJ1-1; no clear D. The ends were cut back, 3 bases at V and 3 bases at J, with 14 bases in the middle. The CDR3 loop spans 15 amino acids. Per germline, CDR1 SGHAT and CDR2 FQDESV (reference sequence). The CDR3 DNA reads TGTGCCAGCAGCTTGGGTCAGGCCGGATACACTGAAGCTTTCTTT. This sequence encodes CASSLGQAGYTEAFF.

The gene calls are TRBV11-3 and TRBJ1-3, with 8 bases aligning to TRBD1. Germline lookup yields CDR1 SGHNT and CDR2 YENEEA. CDR3 length: 15 amino acids. Trimming removed 1 base from V and 2 bases from J; junction bases left unmatched: 1. Here the CDR3 reads CASSLARGPGNTIYF. The CDR3 DNA is TGTGCCAGCAGCTTAGCCAGGGGGCCTGGAAACACCATATATTTT.

V is TRBV6-1 and J is TRBJ1-2; tentative D call: TRBD1 (6 bases). The V end was cut by 4 bases, the J end by 3 bases, with 18 bases between. Germline V gene lookup returns CDR1 MNHNS and CDR2 SASEGT. This CDR3 contains 16 residues. The CDR3 sequence: CASSGIWGGMDYGYTF. CDR3 coding DNA: TGTGCCAGCAGTGGAATTTGGGGGGGCATGGACTATGGCTACACCTTC.

The chain employs TRBV5-1 and TRBJ2-7; 7 nucleotides line up with TRBD2. The CDR3 totals 14 residues. V lost 4 bases, J lost 4 bases, and 8 bases stayed unmatched. Germline V gives CDR1 SGHRS, CDR2 YFSETQ. The CDR3 DNA follows: TGCGCCAGCAGCCTTCTAGCGGAGCAATACGAGCAGTACTTC. Its translation is CASSLLAEQYEQYF. Variable domain in full (rest from reference TRBV5-1 and TRBJ2-7): KAGVTQTPRYLIKTRGQQVTLSCSPISGHRSVSWYQQTPGQGLQFLFEYFSETQRNKGNFPGRFSGRQFSNSRSEMNVSTLELGDSALYLCASSLLAEQYEQYFGPGTRLTVT.

The CDR3 sequence: CASSIGQTAKGYTF. The CDR3 bases are TGTGCCAGTAGTATAGGACAGACAGCGAAAGGCTACACCTTC. This chain connects TRBV19 to TRBJ1-2; the D gene is possibly TRBD1 (5 bases). Between the trimmed V and J ends, which lost 1 base and 8 bases, there was a span of 14 bases. Germline CDR1 is LNHDA and CDR2 is SQIVND (reference sequence). CDR3 size: 14 residues.

This sequence joins TRBV19 and TRBJ1-5, with D possibly matching TRBD1 (5 bases). This CDR3 is 13 amino acids long. Between the trimmed V and J ends, which lost 3 bases and 6 bases, there was a span of 9 bases. Germline V CDR1 and CDR2: LNHDA, SQIVND (reference sequence). The DNA of the CDR3 is TGTGCCAGTAGTATCGGGGGAACTCAGCCCCAGCATTTT. This encodes CASSIGGTQPQHF.

This chain joins TRBV30 and TRBJ1-4; 10 bases match TRBD1. The J segment lost 0 bases and the V segment lost 5 bases, leaving 12 bases of the junction unmatched. This CDR3 spans 18 amino acids. The germline V gene encodes CDR1 GTSNPN and CDR2 SVGIG (reference sequence). The CDR3 here is CAWRRDRGYTATNEKLFF. The CDR3 DNA sequence: TGTGCCTGGCGCCGGGACAGGGGATATACTGCAACTAATGAAAAACTGTTTTTT.

This chain connects TRBV27 to TRBJ1-5; no firm D call. Germline V gene lookup returns CDR1 MNHEY and CDR2 SMNVEV (reference sequence). Trimming shortened V by 11 bases and J by 3 bases, and 20 bases separated the two germline ends. The CDR3 has 15 amino acids. CDR3 residues: CAASDAPGSNQPQHF. In DNA, the CDR3 is TGTGCCGCCTCTGATGCGCCCGGTTCCAATCAGCCCCAGCATTTT.

V and J are TRBV29-1 and TRBJ1-1; 10 positions match TRBD1. Germline CDR1 is SQVTM and CDR2 is ANQGSEA. CDR3 length: 12 amino acids. The CDR3 DNA reads TGCGGAGGGTTGGGGACAGGGGATGAAGCTTTCTTT. Translated: CGGLGTGDEAFF.

The gene calls are TRBV28 and TRBJ2-2; TRBD2 is a possible D gene (5 bases). V gave up 5 bases and J gave up 7 bases, with 14 bases separating them. The germline CDR1 and CDR2 sequences are MDHEN and SYDVKM. There are 14 residues in the CDR3. The CDR3 DNA is TGTGCCAGCAGTGTGGACTCTCTTGTCGGGGAGCTGTTTTTT. Its protein is CASSVDSLVGELFF.

V and J are TRBV7-3 and TRBJ2-3; possibly TRBD2 for D (6 bases). This CDR3 is built from 15 residues. The germline V and J ends were trimmed by 2 bases and 4 bases, with 13 bases remaining between them. CDR1 and CDR2 from the germline V gene are SGHTA and FQGTGA. CDR3 bases: TGTGCCAGCAGCTTATCCCCCGGGACTCCAGATACGCAGTATTTT. It specifies CASSLSPGTPDTQYF.

The chain is built from TRBV2 and TRBJ2-5; D possibly corresponds to TRBD2 (9 bases). This CDR3 is 14 amino acids long. The ends were cut back, 10 bases at V and 3 bases at J, with 18 bases in the middle. Germline V gene lookup returns CDR1 SNHLY and CDR2 FYNNEI. CDR3 loop: CATSGGGREETQYF. The CDR3, as DNA: TGTGCCACCTCAGGGGGCGGGAGGGAAGAGACCCAGTACTTC.

This clone has just one count. This sequence joins TRBV19 and TRBJ2-2, with D possibly matching TRBD1 (6 bases). V lost 6 bases, J lost 6 bases, and 8 bases lay in between. From germline, CDR1 is LNHDA and CDR2 SQIVND (reference sequence). The CDR3 loop spans 12 amino acids. As DNA, the CDR3 is TGTGCCAGTAGAGGACAGCCCGGGGAGCTGTTTTTT. This codes for CASRGQPGELFF.

The CDR3 spells CASSPGRGYEKLFF. The CDR3, as DNA: TGTGCCAGCTCACCGGGCAGGGGTTATGAAAAACTGTTTTTT. The chain combines TRBV18 with TRBJ1-4; a possible D gene is TRBD1 (6 bases). CDR3 length: 14 residues. Germline values: CDR1 KGHSH, CDR2 LQKENI. Trimming removed 3 bases from V and 6 bases from J, with 11 bases in between.

V is TRBV2 and J is TRBJ1-2; possibly TRBD1 for D (5 bases). Trimming shortened V by 6 bases and J by 5 bases, and 13 bases separated the two germline ends. Germline-derived CDR1 and CDR2 are SNHLY and FYNNEI. The CDR3 is 13 amino acids. The chain's CDR3 is CASRDGGSYGYTF. Written as DNA, the CDR3 is TGTGCCAGCAGGGACGGGGGAAGTTATGGCTACACCTTC.

This chain joins TRBV10-3 and TRBJ1-4, with a weak D call TRBD1 (6 bases). With 10 bases removed from V and 0 bases from J, the gap between germline ends came to 12 bases. Germline values: CDR1 ENHRY, CDR2 SYGVKD. This CDR3 comprises 14 residues. The CDR3 DNA follows: TGTGCCACGGGACATTCGGCAACTAATGAAAAACTGTTTTTT. This sequence encodes CATGHSATNEKLFF.

This clone has only one observation. The chain uses TRBV5-1 and TRBJ2-2, with TRBD2 as a possible D gene (6 bases). CDR1 is SGHRS and CDR2 is YFSETQ in the germline V gene. The length of the CDR3 is 14 residues. Trimming took 0 bases from V and 4 from J, leaving 7 bases between them. The CDR3 DNA sequence: TGCGCCAGCAGCTTGGCCGGGGGCACCGGGGAGCTGTTTTTT. Translation gives CASSLAGGTGELFF.

The chain couples TRBV18 to TRBJ1-4; D is unclear. From germline, CDR1 is KGHSH and CDR2 LQKENI. The CDR3 spans 14 residues. Trimming took 2 bases from V and 4 from J, leaving 8 bases between them. CDR3 nucleotide sequence: TGTGCCAGCTCACCATATGGACTTAATGAAAAACTGTTTTTT. Translation gives CASSPYGLNEKLFF.